Below are 24 T cell receptor beta chains sequenced from a single sample in a study of OX40 agonist ivuxolimab in advanced cancers. TCRdb's table, derived via immunoSEQ multiplex PCR, lists solely in-frame clones and lacks some. Found here are 95,000 to 150,000 clones, 75% to 90% of them singletons; the top ten hold approximately 0.51%. The material sequenced was CD4+ or CD8+ T cells sorted from blood, taken in a trial of the OX40 agonist ivuxolimab. The source is an adult with an advanced solid tumor such as melanoma, head and neck, liver or kidney cancer.

The V call is TRBV4-2, the J call TRBJ1-1; 8 nucleotides agree with TRBD1. V lost 1 base and J lost 10; bases outside the gene matches: 8. CDR1 is LGHNA, CDR2 YNFKEQ, per germline. The CDR3 runs to 14 residues. This CDR3 is CASSQGTGHRAAFF. The CDR3, as DNA: TGTGCCAGCAGCCAAGGGACAGGGCATCGCGCAGCTTTCTTT.

The chain recombines TRBV4-2 with TRBJ1-1; 11 bases are shared with TRBD1. The V and J ends lost 3 bases and 3 bases, in that order; junction bases with no gene match: 6. This CDR3 has 16 residues. CDR1 LGHNA and CDR2 YNFKEQ come from the germline V gene. For the CDR3, the DNA is TGTGCCAGCAGCCAGGAACCGGGACAGGGGGACACTGAAGCTTTCTTT. Its protein product is CASSQEPGQGDTEAFF.

This rearrangement joins TRBV12-5 to TRBJ1-1; D not certain. V lost 2 bases and J lost 3, with 13 bases in between. Per germline, CDR1 LGHNT and CDR2 FRNRAP. CDR3 length: 15 amino acids. The DNA for the CDR3 is TGTGCTAGTGGTTTGTATCCCAACTCATACACTGAAGCTTTCTTT. Translating it yields CASGLYPNSYTEAFF. Variable domain in full (rest from reference TRBV12-5 and TRBJ1-1): DARVTQTPRHKVTEMGQEVTMRCQPILGHNTVFWYRQTMMQGLELLAYFRNRAPLDDSGMPKDRFSAEMPDATLATLKIQPSEPRDSAVYFCASGLYPNSYTEAFFGQGTRLTVV.

The chain links TRBV19 to TRBJ1-4, with D maybe TRBD1 (5 bases). Germline lookup yields CDR1 LNHDA and CDR2 SQIVND (reference sequence). V gave up 4 bases and J gave up 8 bases, with 17 bases separating them. This CDR3 is 15 amino acids long. The CDR3 spells CASSTSTGHKEKLFF. The CDR3 DNA reads TGTGCCAGTAGTACCTCTACAGGTCATAAGGAAAAACTGTTTTTT.

The chain joins TRBV7-9 to TRBJ1-2, with D hard to call. Trimming shortened V by 1 base and J by 0 bases, and 9 bases separated the two germline ends. The CDR3 has 15 amino acids. Per the germline V gene, CDR1 is SEHNR and CDR2 is FQNEAQ (reference sequence). The CDR3 nucleotides read TGTGCCAGCAGCTTAGGAGGGTTAGCTAACTATGGCTACACCTTC. It is translated as CASSLGGLANYGYTF.

The V call is TRBV15, the J call TRBJ2-3; a weak D match, TRBD2 (6 bases). The CDR3 covers 15 residues. Trimming took 0 bases from V and 1 from J, leaving 8 bases between them. CDR1 is LNHNV, CDR2 YYDKDF, per germline (reference sequence). CDR3 in amino acids: CATSRDPSGTDTQYF. The CDR3 region has the DNA TGTGCCACCAGCAGAGATCCTAGCGGCACAGATACGCAGTATTTT.

This clone appeared a single time. The rearrangement links TRBV28 to TRBJ1-4; possibly TRBD1 for D (5 bases). CDR3 length: 15 amino acids. The V gene lost 5 bases and the J gene lost 4 bases, with 14 bases spanning the gap. Germline V gene data show CDR1 as MDHEN and CDR2 as SYDVKM. This chain's CDR3 is CASSRLTTDNEKLFF. The CDR3 bases are TGTGCCAGCAGTCGTTTGACGACAGATAATGAAAAACTGTTTTTT.

This rearrangement joins TRBV7-2 to TRBJ1-5; 9 bases line up with TRBD1. Germline-derived CDR1 and CDR2 are SGHTA and FQGNSA. The CDR3 loop spans 16 amino acids. With 2 bases clipped from V and 3 bases from J, the junction kept 5 bases outside the gene matches. This CDR3 is CASSLRGQGSNQPQHF. CDR3 DNA: TGTGCCAGCAGCTTAAGGGGACAGGGATCCAATCAGCCCCAGCATTTT.

The chain joins TRBV9 to TRBJ2-7; a weak D match, TRBD2 (5 bases). Germline V gene lookup returns CDR1 SGDLS and CDR2 YYNGEE. Trimming shortened V by 0 bases and J by 2 bases, and 12 bases separated the two germline ends. The CDR3 spans 15 residues. CDR3 DNA sequence: TGTGCCAGCAGCGTAGCTACGGGAATGGCCTACGAGCAGTACTTC. Translating gives CASSVATGMAYEQYF. Full variable domain (missing parts from reference TRBV9 and TRBJ2-7): DSGVTQTPKHLITATGQRVTLRCSPRSGDLSVYWYQQSLDQGLQFLIQYYNGEERAKGNILERFSAQQFPDLHSELNLSSLELGDSALYFCASSVATGMAYEQYFGPGTRLTVT.

The CDR3 spells CASSRGLYNEQFF. The CDR3 DNA sequence: TGTGCCAGCAGCCGGGGACTTTACAATGAGCAGTTCTTC. The V call is TRBV2, the J call TRBJ2-1; D perhaps matches TRBD2 (6 bases). CDR1 is SNHLY and CDR2 is FYNNEI in the germline V gene. V was pared by 6 bases and J by 4 bases, with 10 bases between. The length of the CDR3 is 13 residues.

The CDR3 protein is CASSLGTDGYTF. In DNA form, the CDR3 reads TGTGCCAGCAGCTTAGGGACTGATGGCTACACCTTC. The chain recombines TRBV11-2 with TRBJ1-2; D not certain. The CDR3 contains 12 residues. Per germline, CDR1 SGHAT and CDR2 FQNNGV. V was pared by 1 base and J by 6 bases, with 6 bases between.

The rearrangement uses TRBV27 and TRBJ2-1, with D possibly TRBD2 on 6 matching bases. The V and J ends lost 8 bases and 4 bases respectively, with 12 bases between them. CDR1 MNHEY and CDR2 SMNVEV come from the germline V gene (reference sequence). The CDR3 has 13 amino acids. CDR3 nucleotide sequence: TGTGCCAGCTCCCGGGACTTTTACAATGAGCAGTTCTTC. Protein product: CASSRDFYNEQFF.

V is TRBV7-6 and J is TRBJ2-5, with 13 positions matching TRBD2. Germline-derived CDR1 and CDR2 are SGHVS and FNYEAQ. This CDR3 has 16 residues. V was pared by 1 base and J by 8 bases, with 7 bases of the junction left unmatched. The CDR3 DNA follows: TGTGCCAGCAGCTTAGGGACTAGCGGGGGTGCGGACACCCAGTACTTC. It is translated as CASSLGTSGGADTQYF.

The rearrangement uses TRBV28 and TRBJ1-2; weak D call: TRBD1 (6 bases). The CDR3 is 12 residues long. Germline V CDR1 and CDR2: MDHEN, SYDVKM. Trimming shortened V by 6 bases and J by 7 bases, and 12 bases separated the two germline ends. This CDR3 reads CASSSGTLGYTF. The CDR3 DNA is TGTGCCAGCAGCTCCGGGACACTTGGCTACACCTTC.

The gene calls are TRBV6-6 and TRBJ1-3, with D unresolved. This CDR3 comprises 15 residues. V was clipped by 4 bases and J by 0 bases, with 10 bases between them. CDR1 is MNHNY and CDR2 is SVGAGI in the germline V gene (reference sequence). This CDR3 reads CASSSLGSSGNTIYF. CDR3 bases: TGTGCCAGCAGTTCCCTGGGTAGCTCTGGAAACACCATATATTTT.

This sequence joins TRBV7-3 and TRBJ2-7, with D possibly TRBD2 on 5 matching bases. V was trimmed by 6 bases and J by 4 bases, leaving 13 bases between them. The CDR3 covers 13 residues. Per germline, CDR1 SGHTA and CDR2 FQGTGA. The CDR3 region is CASSSRRPYEQYF. DNA of the CDR3: TGTGCCAGCAGTTCCAGGAGGCCTTACGAGCAGTACTTC.

The chain employs TRBV7-2 and TRBJ1-2, with 9 bases that match TRBD1. Trimming took 2 bases from V and 8 from J; bases not matched to a gene: 12. The CDR3 is 16 residues long. Germline values: CDR1 SGHTA, CDR2 FQGNSA. The CDR3 nucleotides read TGTGCCAGCAGCTTATCACACCCCCCGGACAGGGGAGGCTACACCTTC. Translation gives CASSLSHPPDRGGYTF.

The chain uses TRBV18 and TRBJ1-3; D is perhaps TRBD1 (5 bases). V gave up 6 bases and J gave up 5 bases, with 14 bases separating them. Germline CDR1 reads KGHSH; CDR2 reads LQKENI. This CDR3 is built from 14 residues. In nucleotides, the CDR3 is TGTGCCAGCTCCCCCGGGGACGGAAGAAACACCATATATTTT. It encodes CASSPGDGRNTIYF.

The rearrangement uses TRBV2 and TRBJ2-1, with TRBD1 as a possible D gene (6 bases). CDR1 SNHLY and CDR2 FYNNEI come from the germline V gene. This CDR3 has 13 amino acids. The V gene lost 6 bases and the J gene lost 2 bases, with 8 bases spanning the gap. The CDR3 bases are TGTGCCAGCAGACAGGGAGCCTACAATGAGCAGTTCTTC. This codes for CASRQGAYNEQFF.

On this clone: Other DNA sequences in this specimen translate into the identical CDR3. The CDR3 DNA is TGTGCCAGCAGTTACTCCGGACAGGGGGCCTACGAGCAGTACTTC. Its protein product is CASSYSGQGAYEQYF. This chain uses TRBV6-5 with TRBJ2-7; 10 nucleotides align to TRBD1. Trimming at V came to 0 bases and at J to 2 bases, leaving 1 base not matched to a gene. The CDR3 is made up of 15 amino acids. Germline CDR1 and CDR2: MNHEY and SVGAGI.

The chain links TRBV30 to TRBJ1-1, with 8 bases lining up with TRBD1. The CDR3 is made up of 15 amino acids. From germline, CDR1 is GTSNPN and CDR2 SVGIG (reference sequence). The V segment lost 4 bases and the J segment 5 bases; nucleotides outside the gene matches: 12. CDR3 DNA: TGTGCCTGGACCGTAACGACAGGGGTGAGGACTGAAGCTTTCTTT. This translates into CAWTVTTGVRTEAFF.

The V and J genes are TRBV2 and TRBJ2-2; TRBD1 matches 7 bases. With V trimmed by 7 bases and J by 7 bases, 9 bases remained unmatched. The germline gives CDR1 SNHLY, CDR2 FYNNEI. There are 14 residues in the CDR3. As DNA, the CDR3 is TGTGCCAGCAAACAGGGGCCCTCAGTCGGGGAGCTGTTTTTT. Translating it yields CASKQGPSVGELFF.

This sequence joins TRBV4-3 and TRBJ1-1; D might be TRBD1 (6 bases). The CDR3 contains 15 residues. CDR1 and CDR2 from the germline V gene are LGHNA and YSLEER. Trimming removed 3 bases at V and 10 bases at J, with 21 bases between. CDR3 sequence: CASSQGGGGTLGAFF. CDR3 in DNA: TGCGCCAGCAGCCAGGGGGGAGGGGGGACTTTAGGAGCTTTCTTT.

The V gene is TRBV19, the J gene TRBJ1-2; D is ambiguous. CDR3 length equals 13 residues. V lost 11 bases, J lost 5 bases, and 18 bases lay in between. CDR1 is LNHDA and CDR2 is SQIVND in the germline V gene (reference sequence). Here the CDR3 reads CAASVSDGYGYTF. The CDR3 DNA sequence: TGTGCCGCTAGTGTGTCCGATGGGTATGGCTACACCTTC. The full variable domain, completed using reference TRBV19 and TRBJ1-2, is DGGITQSPKYLFRKEGQNVTLSCEQNLNHDAMYWYRQDPGQGLRLIYYSQIVNDFQKGDIAEGYSVSREKKESFPLTVTSAQKNPTAFYLCAASVSDGYGYTFGSGTRLTVV.